The clone carrying this T cell receptor (beta chain) was observed a few times. The diagnoses drew upon clinical symptoms, serum thyroxine and TRAb, thyroid ultrasound and orbital computed tomography. This entry belongs to a study of T cells in Graves' hyperthyroidism and ophthalmopathy. The CDR3 consists of 14 residues. The ends were cut back, 5 bases at V and 3 bases at J, with 14 bases in the middle. The V gene's germline CDR1 is MDHEN and CDR2 SYDVKM. There were TCR beta CDR3 regions amplified from RNA transcripts. The primer set for the first-round RT-PCR of the TCR CDR3 was HTBI. TCRdb itself ran the multiplex PCR reads through MiXCR, one entry per CDR3 protein. The data hold 480,000 or so distinct CDR3 sequences, with approximately 49% observed a single time.

Sequencing used peripheral blood or thyroid tissue (not recorded which). This TCR was sampled from an adult woman with Graves' disease, either hyperthyroidism or ophthalmopathy (not recorded which). The genes are TRBV28 and TRBJ2-7; D is possibly TRBD1 or TRBD2 (7 bases each). Here the CDR3 reads CASSIGRGLYEQYF. Here the CDR3 DNA reads TGTGCCAGCAGTATAGGGAGGGGGCTCTACGAGCAGTACTTC.